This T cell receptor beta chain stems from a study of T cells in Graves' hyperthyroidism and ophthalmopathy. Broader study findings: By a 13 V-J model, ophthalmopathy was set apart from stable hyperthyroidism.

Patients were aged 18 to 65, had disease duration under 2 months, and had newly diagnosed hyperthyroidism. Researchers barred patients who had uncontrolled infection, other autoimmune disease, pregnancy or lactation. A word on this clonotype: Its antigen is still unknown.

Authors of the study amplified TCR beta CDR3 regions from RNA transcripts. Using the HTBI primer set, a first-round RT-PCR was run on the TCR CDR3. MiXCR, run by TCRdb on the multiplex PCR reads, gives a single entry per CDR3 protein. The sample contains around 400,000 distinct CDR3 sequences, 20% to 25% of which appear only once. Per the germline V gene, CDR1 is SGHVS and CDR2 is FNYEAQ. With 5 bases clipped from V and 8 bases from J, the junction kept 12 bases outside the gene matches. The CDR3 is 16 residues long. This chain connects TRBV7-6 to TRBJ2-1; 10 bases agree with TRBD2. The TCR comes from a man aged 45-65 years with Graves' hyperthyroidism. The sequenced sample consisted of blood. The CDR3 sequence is CASSPAGGPKRDEQFF. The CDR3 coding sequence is TGTGCCAGCAGCCCAGCGGGAGGGCCGAAGAGGGATGAGCAGTTCTTC.